The 9 T cell receptor beta chains presented below share a single source sample, sequenced in a study of blood T cell repertoires in COVID-19. Data came from immunoSEQ multiplex PCR; TCRdb stores just in-frame clones and leaves some out. The sample yields fewer than 450,000 clones, about nine tenths seen once. The sample comprised peripheral blood. These TCRs come from a woman between 50 and 59 years old with COVID-19, enrolled during active disease.

This clone came up a few times. CDR3 in amino acids: CASSTRTGDPYEQYF. As DNA, the CDR3 is TGCGCCAGCAGCACCCGGACAGGGGACCCCTACGAGCAGTACTTC. The genes are TRBV5-1 and TRBJ2-7; 9 bases map to TRBD1. There are 15 residues in the CDR3. Looked up from germline, CDR1 is SGHRS and CDR2 is YFSETQ. With 4 bases clipped from V and 2 bases from J, the junction kept 7 bases outside the gene matches.

The chain combines TRBV7-2 with TRBJ2-2; TRBD2 matches at 12 bases. Per the germline V gene, CDR1 is SGHTA and CDR2 is FQGNSA. This CDR3 has 16 residues. With 3 bases clipped from V and 4 bases from J, the junction kept 3 bases outside the gene matches. As DNA, the CDR3 is TGTGCCAGCAGCTTCCTGGGACTAGCGGGCACCGGGGAGCTGTTTTTT. Translating it yields CASSFLGLAGTGELFF.

The chain recombines TRBV11-3 with TRBJ2-5, with D possibly being TRBD2 (7 bases). V dropped 7 bases and J dropped 5 bases, with 11 bases sitting between them. CDR1 and CDR2 (germline): SGHNT, YENEEA. The CDR3 runs 12 residues. DNA of the CDR3: TGTGCCAGCAAAAGGGGGGGGGAGACCCAGTACTTC. Translated: CASKRGGETQYF.

The chain uses TRBV5-6 and TRBJ1-1, with 9 bases fitting TRBD1. The V segment lost 4 bases and the J segment 1 base; nucleotides outside the gene matches: 5. The CDR3 consists of 15 residues. Germline V gene sequence: CDR1 SGHDT, CDR2 YYEEEE. CDR3 sequence: CASSRQGVWNTEAFF. Here the CDR3 DNA reads TGTGCCAGCAGCAGACAGGGGGTGTGGAACACTGAAGCTTTCTTT.

This chain uses TRBV2 with TRBJ1-2; 9 bases line up with TRBD1. Germline loops: CDR1 SNHLY, CDR2 FYNNEI. Trimming removed 1 base from V and 7 bases from J; junction bases left unmatched: 4. There are 14 residues in the CDR3. CDR3 in amino acids: CASSEDRGLFGYTF. In DNA form, the CDR3 reads TGTGCCAGCAGTGAAGACAGGGGGCTGTTTGGCTACACCTTC.

J is TRBJ1-5 and V is TRBV12-5; D perhaps matches TRBD1 (5 bases). Trimming cost V 1 base and J 7 bases, with 14 bases left between them. The length of the CDR3 is 15 residues. Germline V gives CDR1 LGHNT, CDR2 FRNRAP. The CDR3: CASGLAIAGKQPQHF. CDR3 nucleotide sequence: TGTGCTAGTGGTTTGGCCATCGCAGGGAAGCAGCCCCAGCATTTT.

V gene TRBV5-1 combines with J gene TRBJ2-1; 11 bases fit TRBD2. The CDR3 contains 14 residues. V shed 7 bases and J 3 bases; nucleotides not matched to a gene: 3. Germline V gene lookup returns CDR1 SGHRS and CDR2 YFSETQ. CDR3 sequence (DNA): TGCGCCAGCGCTGGGACTAGCGGCTACAATGAGCAGTTCTTC. This encodes CASAGTSGYNEQFF.

The chain employs TRBV5-1 and TRBJ2-5, with D maybe TRBD2 (6 bases). Trimming took 4 bases from V and 2 from J, leaving 18 bases between them. Germline loops: CDR1 SGHRS, CDR2 YFSETQ. The CDR3 spans 16 residues. CDR3 in amino acids: CASSMPRDSQQETQYF. The CDR3 coding sequence is TGCGCCAGCAGCATGCCGCGGGACTCACAACAAGAGACCCAGTACTTC.

In the case of this clone: The germline gene is not matched at one end of the junction; a read error may be the cause. The V call is TRBV7-7, the J call TRBJ2-2; 8 nucleotides line up with TRBD1. Germline lookup yields CDR1 SSHAT and CDR2 FNYEAQ (reference sequence). The CDR3 totals 16 residues. The chain's CDR3 is CASSPQQGANTGELFF. In DNA form, the CDR3 reads TGTGCTAGCAGCCCACAACAGGGGGCGAACACCGGGGAGCTGTTTTTT. The complete variable domain, with remaining parts taken from reference TRBV7-7 and TRBJ2-2, reads GAGVSQSPRYKVTKRGQDVTLRCDPISSHATLYWYQQALGQGPEFLTYFNYEAQPDKSGLPSDRFSAERPEGSISTLTIQRTEQRDSAMYRCASSPQQGANTGELFFGEGSRLTVL.